This T cell receptor beta chain was obtained from a study of OX40 agonist ivuxolimab in advanced cancers. The CDR3 totals 16 residues. Trimming cost V 4 bases and J 2 bases, with 14 bases left between them. The germline V gene encodes CDR1 LNHDA and CDR2 SQIVND (reference sequence). Assay: immunoSEQ multiplex PCR; the TCRdb copy retains only in-frame clones and omits some. This table holds over 45,000 clones, less than 85% found once. The starting material was CD4+ or CD8+ T cells sorted from blood, obtained in a trial of the OX40 agonist ivuxolimab. The TCR comes from an adult with an advanced solid tumor such as melanoma, head and neck, liver or kidney cancer. The chain uses TRBV19 and TRBJ2-2, with TRBD1 as a possible D gene (6 bases). CDR3 loop: CASSRWGHQNTGELFF. CDR3 nucleotides: TGTGCCAGTAGTAGGTGGGGACATCAAAACACCGGGGAGCTGTTTTTT.